This T cell receptor (beta chain) was observed in a study of Ad26.COV2.S vaccination and SARS-CoV-2 variants. Overall study: Donor participated within the Ad26.COV2.S arm of the COV1001 trial.

Treatment meaning: 15 to 20 received Ad26.COV2.S at low or high dose, single or two shots; 5 received placebo; per-sample allocation not given. Day 63 after the first vaccine or placebo injection was the time point for sampling. TCRdb's copy holds only in-frame clones and misses some; the assay was immunoSEQ multiplex PCR. The sample shows about 400,000 clones, roughly nine tenths of them seen only once. V shed 2 bases and J shed 7 bases, with 11 bases lying between them. Germline V lookup: CDR1 MNHNS, CDR2 SASEGT. The CDR3 sequence is 14 residues long. About this clone itself: Its antigen remains unidentified.

Overall study findings and caveats: Using TCR breadth and depth analyses may have led to underestimated total T cell responses. Post-vaccination breadth of spike-specific CD8+ and CD4+ T cell responses was reportedly substantial.

The sequence derives from a person aged 18-65 years who received the Ad26.COV2.S COVID-19 vaccine or a placebo. The sample here was peripheral blood, taken in a trial of Ad26.COV2.S vaccine versus placebo. J is TRBJ1-4 and V is TRBV6-1; possible D gene TRBD1, 6 bases. CDR3 loop: CASSEQDSVEKLFF. The CDR3 DNA is TGTGCCAGCAGTGAACAGGACAGCGTTGAAAAACTGTTTTTT.